The 32 T cell receptor beta chains below were found in one sample sequenced in a study of beta chain features in type 1 diabetes. The investigators reverse transcribed all of the isolated RNA, so they sequenced expressed TCRB transcripts. Profiling relied on immunoSEQ multiplex PCR, and the TCRdb table lists in-frame clones only, not all of them. The sample shows 360,000 or so clones, around a fifth of them seen only once. The sequenced material came from naive CD4+ T cells from blood. The receptors here all came from a woman aged 18-29 years in good health.

The J gene is TRBJ2-7, the V gene TRBV18; 10 positions agree with TRBD2. Germline lookup yields CDR1 KGHSH and CDR2 LQKENI. Trimming cost V 2 bases and J 9 bases; bases outside gene matches: 7. The CDR3 contains 14 residues. The CDR3 sequence is CASSPALAGVAQYF. CDR3 nucleotide sequence: TGTGCCAGCTCACCAGCGCTAGCGGGGGTGGCGCAGTACTTC.

This clone was picked up a small number of times. DNA of the CDR3: TGTGCCAGCAGCCAGGCAGAGGGGGTTTATGGCTACACCTTC. Protein: CASSQAEGVYGYTF. The gene calls are TRBV4-2 and TRBJ1-2, with TRBD1 as a possible D gene (6 bases). Trimming cost V 3 bases and J 5 bases, with 13 bases left between them. In germline, CDR1 is LGHNA, CDR2 YNFKEQ. This CDR3 is 14 amino acids long.

This sequence joins TRBV2 and TRBJ2-1; 15 positions match TRBD2. The CDR3 runs 15 residues. V trimming: 5 bases; J trimming: 5 bases; junction bases outside the gene matches: 1. Germline V gene lookup returns CDR1 SNHLY and CDR2 FYNNEI. The CDR3 here is CASSRTSGRDNEQFF. The CDR3 nucleotides are TGTGCCAGCAGTCGGACTAGCGGGAGGGACAATGAGCAGTTCTTC.

This clone was seen a handful of times. V is TRBV7-2 and J is TRBJ2-2; D not resolved. The V gene's germline CDR1 is SGHTA and CDR2 FQGNSA. This CDR3 spans 14 amino acids. V was trimmed by 3 bases and J by 4 bases, leaving 9 bases between them. CDR3 protein: CASSFRGSTGELFF. DNA for the CDR3: TGTGCCAGCAGCTTCCGAGGATCCACCGGGGAGCTGTTTTTT.

This clone was detected once. The rearrangement joins TRBV30 to TRBJ1-1, with a tentative D call TRBD1 (6 bases). Germline values: CDR1 GTSNPN, CDR2 SVGIG (reference sequence). This CDR3 comprises 13 residues. V lost 3 bases and J lost 3, with 11 bases in between. CDR3 amino acids: CAWSRRGYTEAFF. The CDR3 nucleotides are TGTGCCTGGAGCCGCAGGGGTTACACTGAAGCTTTCTTT.

V usage is TRBV9 and J usage is TRBJ1-1, with D possibly being TRBD1 (6 bases). This CDR3 has 13 amino acids. Germline V gene sequence: CDR1 SGDLS, CDR2 YYNGEE. Trimming cost V 3 bases and J 2 bases, with 8 bases left between them. The DNA of the CDR3 is TGTGCCAGCAGCGCACAGGGAAACACTGAAGCTTTCTTT. Translated: CASSAQGNTEAFF.

This chain links TRBV6-5 with TRBJ2-1, with TRBD2 matching over 12 bases. There are 15 residues in the CDR3. Germline trimming cut 6 bases from V and 9 bases from J; bases unmatched to any gene: 9. CDR1 MNHEY and CDR2 SVGAGI come from the germline V gene. The CDR3 bases are TGTGCCAGCAGCACACTAGCGGGGGGCAGGGGTGAGCAGTTCTTC. Translated: CASSTLAGGRGEQFF.

A few counts support this clone. The chain couples TRBV6-5 to TRBJ2-6; D is unresolved. Per the germline V gene, CDR1 is MNHEY and CDR2 is SVGAGI. Trimming removed 4 bases from V and 3 bases from J, with 4 bases in between. The CDR3 has 13 residues. The CDR3 nucleotides read TGTGCCAGCAGTTTAAATGGGGCCAACGTCCTGACTTTC. Translated: CASSLNGANVLTF.

The table lists this clone with a few counts. V gene TRBV30 combines with J gene TRBJ2-3; possibly TRBD2 for D (5 bases). The CDR3 loop spans 15 amino acids. In germline, CDR1 is GTSNPN, CDR2 SVGIG (reference sequence). Deletions cut 0 bases from V and 5 bases from J, with 15 bases between. This CDR3 is CAWSVPQIGIDTQYF. CDR3 bases: TGTGCCTGGAGTGTCCCTCAAATCGGGATAGATACGCAGTATTTT.

A few counts support this clone. This chain connects TRBV5-1 to TRBJ2-3; possible D gene TRBD2, 5 bases. Germline loops: CDR1 SGHRS, CDR2 YFSETQ. V was pared by 5 bases and J by 5 bases, with 6 bases between. This CDR3 has 11 residues. CDR3: CASRDLDTQYF. The CDR3 DNA follows: TGCGCCAGCAGGGACTTAGATACGCAGTATTTT.

V usage is TRBV4-1 and J usage is TRBJ1-6; 9 bases are shared with TRBD1. Germline V gene data show CDR1 as MGHRA and CDR2 as YSYEKL. The CDR3 contains 16 residues. Trimming took 0 bases from V and 10 from J; bases not matched to a gene: 7. CDR3 protein: CASSQEGTGFGSPLHF. The CDR3 DNA follows: TGCGCCAGCAGCCAAGAGGGGACAGGGTTTGGGTCACCCCTCCACTTT.

The chain recombines TRBV5-1 with TRBJ2-5; D is undetermined. The germline gives CDR1 SGHRS, CDR2 YFSETQ. The CDR3 is 12 residues long. V was clipped by 5 bases and J by 1 base, with 6 bases between them. The CDR3 protein is CASRSSQETQYF. In DNA, the CDR3 is TGCGCCAGCAGGTCTTCCCAAGAGACCCAGTACTTC.

About this clone itself: Other DNA sequences from this sample encode an identical CDR3 as well. V usage is TRBV5-1 and J usage is TRBJ2-1; tentatively, D is TRBD2 (6 bases). Germline V gene data show CDR1 as SGHRS and CDR2 as YFSETQ. Trimming pared 2 bases from V and 0 bases from J, leaving 9 bases between. This CDR3 has 15 amino acids. The chain's CDR3 is CASSFGGSSYNEQFF. For the CDR3, the DNA is TGCGCCAGCAGCTTCGGGGGTAGCTCCTACAATGAGCAGTTCTTC.

This clone occurred a few times. The J gene is TRBJ2-7, the V gene TRBV6-5, with TRBD2 matching 8 bases. This CDR3 has 16 amino acids. V trimming: 0 bases; J trimming: 3 bases; junction bases outside the gene matches: 7. Looked up from germline, CDR1 is MNHEY and CDR2 is SVGAGI. Here the CDR3 reads CASSYSVTSEDYEQYF. The CDR3 coding sequence is TGTGCCAGCAGTTACTCTGTGACTAGCGAAGACTACGAGCAGTACTTC.

The chain has TRBV7-9 and TRBJ2-4; 9 bases are a match to TRBD1. V lost 4 bases and J lost 7; bases outside the gene matches: 5. Germline-derived CDR1 and CDR2 are SEHNR and FQNEAQ (reference sequence). The CDR3 runs 14 residues. As DNA, the CDR3 is TGTGCCAGCAGCTCCTACAGGGGGCTGAACATTCAGTACTTC. Protein: CASSSYRGLNIQYF. The variable domain in full, with the rest retrieved from reference TRBV7-9 and TRBJ2-4, is DTGVSQNPRHKITKRGQNVTFRCDPISEHNRLYWYRQTLGQGPEFLTYFQNEAQLEKSRLLSDRFSAERPKGSFSTLEIQRTEQGDSAMYLCASSSYRGLNIQYFGAGTRLSVL.

V gene TRBV30 combines with J gene TRBJ1-1; D is ambiguous. V was shortened by 3 bases and J by 10 bases, with 12 bases between the two germline ends. CDR1 is GTSNPN, CDR2 SVGIG, per germline (reference sequence). The CDR3 extends over 11 amino acids. CDR3 in amino acids: CAWRRLAGAFF. As DNA, the CDR3 is TGTGCCTGGAGAAGATTAGCGGGAGCTTTCTTT.

This clone was detected only a few times. This chain connects TRBV7-6 to TRBJ1-5; tentatively, D is TRBD1 (5 bases). V gave up 5 bases and J gave up 7 bases, with 18 bases separating them. The CDR3 runs 15 residues. Per germline, CDR1 SGHVS and CDR2 FNYEAQ. For the CDR3, the DNA is TGTGCCAGCAGCATGGGACGAGGGAGGGGACAGCCCCAGCATTTT. This gives the protein CASSMGRGRGQPQHF. The whole variable domain, filled in from reference TRBV7-6 and TRBJ1-5, reads GAGVSQSPRYKVTKRGQDVALRCDPISGHVSLYWYRQALGQGPEFLTYFNYEAQQDKSGLPNDRFSAERPEGSISTLTIQRTEQRDSAMYRCASSMGRGRGQPQHFGDGTRLSIL.

This clone turned up a few times. V is TRBV27 and J is TRBJ1-2; perhaps TRBD1 as D (5 bases). Germline CDR1 reads MNHEY; CDR2 reads SMNVEV (reference sequence). This CDR3 is built from 14 residues. V lost 5 bases and J 8 bases, leaving 18 bases between the germline ends. CDR3 protein: CASSPRDFSWGYTF. The CDR3 DNA follows: TGTGCCAGCAGTCCACGGGACTTTTCGTGGGGCTACACCTTC.

The table lists this clone with a few counts. This chain joins TRBV4-2 and TRBJ2-1; no firm D call. The germline V gene encodes CDR1 LGHNA and CDR2 YNFKEQ. V dropped 0 bases and J dropped 0 bases, with 9 bases sitting between them. This CDR3 spans 16 amino acids. The CDR3 nucleotides are TGTGCCAGCAGCCAAGATGACTCAAGCTCCTACAATGAGCAGTTCTTC. It translates to CASSQDDSSSYNEQFF.

The chain links TRBV4-1 to TRBJ1-5; 7 nucleotides align to TRBD1. CDR1 and CDR2 (germline): MGHRA, YSYEKL. V was pared by 5 bases and J by 2 bases, with 12 bases of the junction left unmatched. This CDR3 is 17 amino acids long. The CDR3 DNA reads TGCGCCAGCAGCACCCGACAGGGTTCTACGGGCAATCAGCCCCAGCATTTT. Protein product: CASSTRQGSTGNQPQHF.

The J gene is TRBJ1-3, the V gene TRBV29-1; TRBD1 matches 8 bases. The CDR3 spans 14 residues. V shed 2 bases and J 2 bases; nucleotides not matched to a gene: 2. Germline CDR1 is SQVTM and CDR2 is ANQGSEA. This chain's CDR3 is CSVEKQGAGNTIYF. For the CDR3, the DNA is TGCAGCGTTGAAAAACAGGGGGCTGGAAACACCATATATTTT. Full variable domain (missing parts from reference TRBV29-1 and TRBJ1-3): SAVISQKPSRDICQRGTSLTIQCQVDSQVTMMFWYRQQPGQSLTLIATANQGSEATYESGFVIDKFPISRPNLTFSTLTVSNMSPEDSSIYLCSVEKQGAGNTIYFGEGSWLTVV.

This sequence joins TRBV9 and TRBJ2-3, with 10 bases aligning to TRBD2. This CDR3 comprises 17 residues. The germline V gene encodes CDR1 SGDLS and CDR2 YYNGEE. Germline trimming cut 0 bases from V and 2 bases from J; bases unmatched to any gene: 6. CDR3 in amino acids: CASSVAYSGGHTDTQYF. CDR3 nucleotide sequence: TGTGCCAGCAGCGTAGCTTATAGCGGGGGGCACACAGATACGCAGTATTTT.

V usage is TRBV5-1 and J usage is TRBJ2-7, with D possibly being TRBD2 (6 bases). The CDR3 is 12 residues long. With 1 base removed from V and 6 bases from J, the gap between germline ends came to 8 bases. Germline CDR1 reads SGHRS; CDR2 reads YFSETQ. The CDR3 DNA sequence: TGCGCCAGCAGCTTGCCCGGGAGCGAGCAGTACTTC. Translating it yields CASSLPGSEQYF.

This clone has more than one count but fewer than ten. V usage is TRBV9 and J usage is TRBJ2-2; a possible D gene is TRBD1 (5 bases). This CDR3 region has 14 residues. The V and J ends lost 0 bases and 8 bases respectively, with 11 bases between them. Germline values: CDR1 SGDLS, CDR2 YYNGEE. The CDR3 region is CASSVAWGMGELFF. The CDR3, as DNA: TGTGCCAGCAGCGTAGCTTGGGGCATGGGGGAGCTGTTTTTT.

CDR3 DNA: TGCGCCAGCAGCCAAGAGGACAGCTCTAACTATGGCTACACCTTC. It is translated as CASSQEDSSNYGYTF. V is TRBV4-1 and J is TRBJ1-2, with D perhaps matching TRBD1 (6 bases). Per the germline V gene, CDR1 is MGHRA and CDR2 is YSYEKL. CDR3 length equals 15 residues. Trimming removed 0 bases at V and 0 bases at J, with 8 bases between.

The table lists this clone with a few counts. This rearrangement joins TRBV18 to TRBJ2-5; D perhaps matches TRBD2 (6 bases). The CDR3 has 15 residues. Between the trimmed V and J ends, which lost 3 bases and 5 bases, there was a span of 16 bases. The germline V gene encodes CDR1 KGHSH and CDR2 LQKENI. In DNA, the CDR3 is TGTGCCAGCTCACCCCGCGGCGGGGAGATGGAGACCCAGTACTTC. As protein: CASSPRGGEMETQYF. Full variable domain (missing parts from reference TRBV18 and TRBJ2-5): NAGVMQNPRHLVRRRGQEARLRCSPMKGHSHVYWYRQLPEEGLKFMVYLQKENIIDESGMPKERFSAEFPKEGPSILRIQQVVRGDSAAYFCASSPRGGEMETQYFGPGTRLLVL.

The rearrangement links TRBV10-3 to TRBJ2-5, with TRBD1 matching 7 bases. V was pared by 10 bases and J by 2 bases, with 7 bases of the junction left unmatched. Germline CDR1 ENHRY, CDR2 SYGVKD. This CDR3 contains 13 residues. The chain's CDR3 is CATLGTAQETQYF. CDR3 DNA: TGTGCCACCCTCGGGACAGCACAAGAGACCCAGTACTTC.

The J gene is TRBJ2-7, the V gene TRBV6-1; D is unclear. CDR1 and CDR2 (germline): MNHNS, SASEGT. The V end lost 2 bases, the J end lost 3 bases, and 8 bases lay between the germline ends. CDR3 length: 13 amino acids. Written as DNA, the CDR3 is TGTGCCAGCAGTGAATTGGGCAGCTACGAGCAGTACTTC. This translates into CASSELGSYEQYF.

This chain joins TRBV14 and TRBJ1-6; TRBD1 is a possible D gene (5 bases). The length of the CDR3 is 13 residues. In germline, CDR1 is SGHDN, CDR2 FVKESK. V was pared by 4 bases and J by 6 bases, with 7 bases between. Here the CDR3 DNA reads TGTGCCAGCAGCCCCGACAGTAATTCACCCCTCCACTTT. It encodes CASSPDSNSPLHF. The whole variable domain, filled in from reference TRBV14 and TRBJ1-6, reads EAGVTQFPSHSVIEKGQTVTLRCDPISGHDNLYWYRRVMGKEIKFLLHFVKESKQDESGMPNNRFLAERTGGTYSTLKVQPAELEDSGVYFCASSPDSNSPLHFGNGTRLTVT.

V usage is TRBV7-2 and J usage is TRBJ2-1; D remains ambiguous. Germline CDR1 SGHTA, CDR2 FQGNSA. V lost 2 bases to trimming and J lost 6 bases, with 5 bases between them. The CDR3 length is 12 residues. The CDR3 loop is CASSLSLNEQFF. The CDR3 DNA reads as TGTGCCAGCAGCTTATCCCTCAATGAGCAGTTCTTC.

This clone was observed a handful of times. The chain employs TRBV18 and TRBJ2-7; 9 positions agree with TRBD1. V lost 4 bases and J lost 3; bases outside the gene matches: 4. Germline CDR1 KGHSH, CDR2 LQKENI. The CDR3 extends over 14 amino acids. CDR3: CASSQSGQGYEQYF. The CDR3 DNA is TGTGCCAGCTCACAGTCGGGACAGGGCTACGAGCAGTACTTC.

V is TRBV19 and J is TRBJ1-2, with TRBD1 identical over 7 bases. In germline, CDR1 is LNHDA, CDR2 SQIVND (reference sequence). The CDR3 runs 15 residues. Trimming cost V 7 bases and J 4 bases; bases outside gene matches: 12. This CDR3 reads CASTDGGAGGYGYTF. For the CDR3, the DNA is TGTGCCAGTACCGACGGTGGGGCAGGGGGCTATGGCTACACCTTC.